A few counts support the clone carrying this T cell receptor beta chain. TCRdb keeps only in-frame clones here, not all; method: immunoSEQ multiplex PCR. The profile shows roughly 100,000 clones, 87% of them singletons. These data belong to a study of blood T cell repertoires in COVID-19. Study information: The study drew acute and convalescent COVID-19 samples from the United States, Italy and Spain.

Specimen: peripheral blood. This TCR was sampled from a human donor in a cohort sampled during active COVID-19.

The CDR3 is CASSYSGGRETQYF. For the CDR3, the DNA is TGTGCCAGCAGTTATAGCGGGGGGCGAGAGACCCAGTACTTC. The genes are TRBV2 and TRBJ2-5; 10 positions match TRBD2. The CDR3 loop spans 14 amino acids. CDR1 is SNHLY, CDR2 FYNNEI, per germline. J was trimmed by 4 bases and V by 5 bases; bases with no gene match: 4.